The 22 T cell receptor beta chains in this list originate from one sample, sequenced in a study of cytomegalovirus exposure and HLA in healthy donors. The primer mix had 60 Vbeta and 13 Jbeta primers. Here immunoSEQ multiplex PCR was the method, and the copy in TCRdb shows in-frame clones only, minus some. Counted here are around 150,000 clones, 60% to 80% occurring once; the ten biggest clones make up 0.5% to 0.85%. Sequencing used PBMCs. Receptors were obtained from a male donor in good health and CMV-seronegative.

The chain is built from TRBV5-6 and TRBJ2-3; the D gene is possibly TRBD1 (6 bases). The germline V and J ends were trimmed by 5 bases and 4 bases, with 17 bases remaining between them. Germline CDR1 reads SGHDT; CDR2 reads YYEEEE. This CDR3 region has 15 residues. The CDR3 spells CASSYGRKGADTQYF. The CDR3 nucleotides read TGTGCCAGCAGTTATGGACGGAAGGGGGCAGATACGCAGTATTTT.

The chain uses TRBV15 and TRBJ1-1; 7 bases fit TRBD1. This CDR3 contains 15 residues. Unmatched junction bases numbered 4, after V lost 0 bases and J lost 3 bases. In germline, CDR1 is LNHNV, CDR2 YYDKDF (reference sequence). CDR3 region: CATSRDRGMDTEAFF. The CDR3, as DNA: TGTGCCACCAGCAGAGACAGGGGGATGGACACTGAAGCTTTCTTT.

This chain uses TRBV27 with TRBJ2-7, with a weak D call TRBD1 (6 bases). CDR3 length equals 13 residues. The germline gives CDR1 MNHEY, CDR2 SMNVEV (reference sequence). Trimming stripped 10 bases from V and 2 bases from J, with 15 bases between. The CDR3: CATNSGTTYEQYF. The CDR3 coding sequence is TGTGCCACAAATTCGGGGACAACCTACGAGCAGTACTTC.

The rearrangement joins TRBV7-9 to TRBJ1-6; 7 bases fit TRBD1. Looked up from germline, CDR1 is SEHNR and CDR2 is FQNEAQ (reference sequence). The CDR3 has 15 residues. V lost 1 base, J lost 7 bases, and 4 bases stayed unmatched. The CDR3 DNA follows: TGTGCCAGCAGCTTAGAAGGCAGGGGGAATTCACCCCTCCACTTT. Translated: CASSLEGRGNSPLHF. Full variable domain (remainder filled in from reference TRBV7-9 and TRBJ1-6): DTGVSQNPRHKITKRGQNVTFRCDPISEHNRLYWYRQTLGQGPEFLTYFQNEAQLEKSRLLSDRFSAERPKGSFSTLEIQRTEQGDSAMYLCASSLEGRGNSPLHFGNGTRLTVT.

This clone was recorded a few times. The chain links TRBV27 to TRBJ1-1; maybe TRBD1 (6 bases). Germline assignment: CDR1 MNHEY and CDR2 SMNVEV (reference sequence). V dropped 8 bases and J dropped 4 bases, with 17 bases sitting between them. The CDR3 sequence is 14 residues long. The CDR3 nucleotides are TGTGCCAGCTACAGGGATGGTGATCTCACTGAAGCTTTCTTT. This translates into CASYRDGDLTEAFF.

This rearrangement joins TRBV6-1 to TRBJ1-2; D remains ambiguous. The CDR3 length is 15 residues. V was clipped by 3 bases and J by 0 bases, with 11 bases between them. In germline, CDR1 is MNHNS, CDR2 SASEGT. In DNA, the CDR3 is TGTGCCAGCAGTGATTGGTCTATACCTAACTATGGCTACACCTTC. It encodes CASSDWSIPNYGYTF.

The chain combines TRBV19 with TRBJ1-4, with D possibly matching TRBD1 (6 bases). CDR3 length: 15 residues. Trimming cost V 5 bases and J 5 bases, with 15 bases left between them. Germline lookup yields CDR1 LNHDA and CDR2 SQIVND (reference sequence). CDR3 nucleotides: TGTGCCAGTAGTTATACAGGGAGTCAAAATGAAAAACTGTTTTTT. Protein product: CASSYTGSQNEKLFF.

The chain joins TRBV30 to TRBJ1-1; no reliable D call. This CDR3 region has 13 residues. Between the trimmed V and J ends, which lost 2 bases and 1 base, there was a span of 8 bases. The V gene's germline CDR1 is GTSNPN and CDR2 SVGIG (reference sequence). CDR3 in DNA: TGTGCCTGGAGTACGCGGGGGAACACTGAAGCTTTCTTT. This encodes CAWSTRGNTEAFF.

This sequence joins TRBV9 and TRBJ2-1; 8 bases are shared with TRBD2. The CDR3 runs to 15 residues. The germline gives CDR1 SGDLS, CDR2 YYNGEE. J gave up 0 bases and V 3 bases, and 2 bases lay outside the gene matches. The CDR3 DNA reads TGTGCCAGCAGCGCAACTAGCGGCTCCTACAATGAGCAGTTCTTC. Protein: CASSATSGSYNEQFF.

The chain joins TRBV19 to TRBJ2-2, with 10 bases fitting TRBD2. Germline V CDR1 and CDR2: LNHDA, SQIVND (reference sequence). The CDR3 totals 18 residues. V lost 3 bases and J lost 1; bases outside the gene matches: 8. The CDR3 is CASSIGLAGVGNTGELFF. The CDR3 DNA is TGTGCCAGTAGTATCGGGCTAGCGGGAGTGGGGAACACCGGGGAGCTGTTTTTT. Looking up the rest from reference TRBV19 and TRBJ2-2 gives the full variable domain: DGGITQSPKYLFRKEGQNVTLSCEQNLNHDAMYWYRQDPGQGLRLIYYSQIVNDFQKGDIAEGYSVSREKKESFPLTVTSAQKNPTAFYLCASSIGLAGVGNTGELFFGEGSRLTVL.

The chain has TRBV5-4 and TRBJ1-1; 7 positions agree with TRBD1. CDR3 size: 15 residues. V trimming: 4 bases; J trimming: 0 bases; junction bases outside the gene matches: 6. The germline V gene encodes CDR1 SGHNT and CDR2 YYREEE (reference sequence). The CDR3 loop is CASSRKGQMNTEAFF. The CDR3 DNA follows: TGTGCCAGCAGCCGGAAGGGACAGATGAACACTGAAGCTTTCTTT.

This chain links TRBV6-1 with TRBJ1-3, with D hard to call. CDR1 is MNHNS and CDR2 is SASEGT in the germline V gene. V was pared by 3 bases and J by 0 bases, with 12 bases between. The CDR3 loop spans 16 amino acids. The CDR3 coding sequence is TGTGCCAGCAGTGATGGAGGAGCATTCTCTGGAAACACCATATATTTT. Protein product: CASSDGGAFSGNTIYF.

CDR3 in amino acids: CAWSVRGSSYEQYF. The CDR3 DNA reads as TGTGCCTGGAGTGTACGGGGGAGCTCCTACGAGCAGTACTTC. This chain uses TRBV30 with TRBJ2-7; D is perhaps TRBD2 (6 bases). V lost 0 bases to trimming and J lost 0 bases, with 9 bases between them. This CDR3 region has 14 residues. Germline CDR1 is GTSNPN and CDR2 is SVGIG (reference sequence).

The rearrangement links TRBV5-4 to TRBJ2-2, with 10 bases fitting TRBD1. Germline lookup yields CDR1 SGHNT and CDR2 YYREEE (reference sequence). The CDR3 covers 16 residues. V gave up 3 bases and J gave up 4 bases; unmatched junction bases: 6. The CDR3, as DNA: TGTGCCAGCAGCTCGTCCCGGGACAGGGGCACCGGGGAGCTGTTTTTT. This codes for CASSSSRDRGTGELFF.

The chain combines TRBV30 with TRBJ1-2; a weak D match, TRBD1 (5 bases). V lost 2 bases to trimming and J lost 2 bases, with 6 bases between them. CDR1 is GTSNPN, CDR2 SVGIG, per germline (reference sequence). This CDR3 has 12 residues. The CDR3 reads CAWSSGNYGYTF. As DNA, the CDR3 is TGTGCCTGGAGTTCAGGGAACTATGGCTACACCTTC.

The chain joins TRBV10-3 to TRBJ1-1; a possible D gene is TRBD1 (5 bases). The CDR3 has 15 amino acids. Trimming left V 4 bases short and J 1 base short, with 13 bases between. Per the germline V gene, CDR1 is ENHRY and CDR2 is SYGVKD. CDR3 sequence: CAISAGKLGNTEAFF. CDR3 DNA sequence: TGTGCCATCAGTGCAGGGAAGCTCGGGAACACTGAAGCTTTCTTT.

This clone has just a few counts. V gene TRBV7-9 combines with J gene TRBJ2-7; 9 bases match TRBD1. The CDR3 runs to 16 residues. The germline gives CDR1 SEHNR, CDR2 FQNEAQ (reference sequence). V lost 4 bases, J lost 7 bases, and 14 bases stayed unmatched. The CDR3, as DNA: TGTGCCAGCAGCTGGGACCCGACAGGGGGATTGGGGGAGCAGTACTTC. It translates to CASSWDPTGGLGEQYF.

This rearrangement joins TRBV28 to TRBJ2-7, with TRBD1 matching 7 bases. Germline CDR1 is MDHEN and CDR2 is SYDVKM. This CDR3 is 16 amino acids long. V lost 6 bases, J lost 2 bases, and 13 bases stayed unmatched. Here the CDR3 DNA reads TGTGCCAGCAGCCTGAAGCTGACAGGGACGACCTACGAGCAGTACTTC. This encodes CASSLKLTGTTYEQYF.

The table lists this clone with a count of one. V usage is TRBV27 and J usage is TRBJ2-7, with TRBD1 matching 9 bases. Unmatched junction bases numbered 3, after V lost 4 bases and J lost 5 bases. The CDR3 is 13 residues long. CDR1 MNHEY and CDR2 SMNVEV come from the germline V gene (reference sequence). Written as DNA, the CDR3 is TGTGCCAGCAGTTCCGGGGACAGGGACGAGCAGTACTTC. Translated: CASSSGDRDEQYF.

This clone has just a few counts. The chain has TRBV5-1 and TRBJ2-5, with 10 bases identical to TRBD2. The CDR3 has 15 residues. V shed 5 bases and J 2 bases; nucleotides not matched to a gene: 6. Germline values: CDR1 SGHRS, CDR2 YFSETQ. CDR3 residues: CASSPGTSVQETQYF. In DNA, the CDR3 is TGCGCCAGCAGTCCTGGGACTAGCGTACAAGAGACCCAGTACTTC.

This clone appeared a few times. The chain joins TRBV2 to TRBJ1-4; TRBD1 matches 7 bases. CDR3 length: 16 amino acids. Looked up from germline, CDR1 is SNHLY and CDR2 is FYNNEI. V shed 6 bases, J shed 5 bases, and the junction held 12 bases outside the gene matches. The CDR3 region has the DNA TGTGCCAGCAGCTCCCGGGTCCGGGACAGAAATGAAAAACTGTTTTTT. Amino acids: CASSSRVRDRNEKLFF.

The gene calls are TRBV7-9 and TRBJ2-3, with TRBD2 identical over 8 bases. V lost 0 bases, J lost 5 bases, and 4 bases stayed unmatched. CDR3 length equals 15 residues. Germline V lookup: CDR1 SEHNR, CDR2 FQNEAQ (reference sequence). Here the CDR3 reads CASSLAGTRKDTQYF. CDR3 bases: TGTGCCAGCAGCTTAGCGGGGACTAGAAAAGATACGCAGTATTTT.